This TCR beta chain was observed in a study of early T cells in non-severe SARS-CoV-2 infection. Whole-study context: Chains from this unsorted whole-blood bulk RNA could not be paired.

This clonotype was counted between two and nine times. Its matching antigen is unknown. The study, taken as a whole, reports: Matching against VDJdb likely underestimated virus-specific expansions, favoring anti-spike CD8.

The library protocol tagged individual cDNA molecules with unique molecular identifiers. TCRdb re-derived calls from the 5' RACE reads in MiXCR, one entry per CDR3 protein. Among about 39,000 distinct CDR3 sequences listed, under 4.5% were seen once. Looked up from germline, CDR1 is SGHRS and CDR2 is YFSETQ. Trimming left V 0 bases short and J 0 bases short, with 7 bases between. This CDR3 has 14 residues. The receptor's source is an adult who was a healthcare worker with PCR-confirmed SARS-CoV-2 infection or an uninfected control (not recorded which). The source material was whole blood. V and J are TRBV5-1 and TRBJ2-7; maybe TRBD1 (6 bases). For the CDR3, the DNA is TGCGCCAGCAGCTTGGTACAGGGCTCCTACGAGCAGTACTTC. It encodes CASSLVQGSYEQYF. The full variable domain, in which reference TRBV5-1 and TRBJ2-7 provide the parts outside the CDR3, is KAGVTQTPRYLIKTRGQQVTLSCSPISGHRSVSWYQQTPGQGLQFLFEYFSETQRNKGNFPGRFSGRQFSNSRSEMNVSTLELGDSALYLCASSLVQGSYEQYFGPGTRLTVT.